Listed here is a single T cell receptor beta chain. Primers: 60 Vbeta forward and 13 Jbeta reverse. Here immunoSEQ multiplex PCR was the method, and the copy in TCRdb shows in-frame clones only, minus some. The repertoire holds 140,000 to 150,000 clones, with 77% as singletons. This sample is part of a study of cytomegalovirus exposure and HLA in healthy donors. This CDR3 has 16 amino acids. Trimming took off 6 bases at V and 7 bases at J, with 25 bases between the two ends. Germline-derived CDR1 and CDR2 are SGHTA and FQGNSA. The J gene is TRBJ2-7, the V gene TRBV7-2, with D possibly matching TRBD1 (6 bases). The receptor comes from a male donor in good health and CMV-seronegative. Sequencing was performed on PBMCs. In DNA, the CDR3 is TGTGCCAGCAGGAGCGCAGGGGCCAACAGGTACGGGGAGCAGTACTTC. Translation: CASRSAGANRYGEQYF.